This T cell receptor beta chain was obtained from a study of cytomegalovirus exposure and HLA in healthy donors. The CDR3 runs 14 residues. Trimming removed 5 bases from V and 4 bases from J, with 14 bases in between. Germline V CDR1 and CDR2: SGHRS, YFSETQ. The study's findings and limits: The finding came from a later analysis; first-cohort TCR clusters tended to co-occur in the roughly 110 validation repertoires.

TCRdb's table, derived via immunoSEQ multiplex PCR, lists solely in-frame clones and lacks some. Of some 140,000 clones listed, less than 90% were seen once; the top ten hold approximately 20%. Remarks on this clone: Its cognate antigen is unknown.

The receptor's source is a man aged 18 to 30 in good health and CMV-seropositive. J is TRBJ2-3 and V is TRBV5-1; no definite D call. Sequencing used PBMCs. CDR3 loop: CASRFTGYADTQYF. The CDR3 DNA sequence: TGCGCCAGCAGGTTTACCGGGTATGCAGATACGCAGTATTTT.